This record concerns one TCR beta chain sequence. This clone's antigen is unknown. There are no base qualities to consult, and no much larger clone falls within one base. The germline V gene provides CDR1 MGHRA and CDR2 YSYEKL. Spanning cysteine to phenylalanine, the CDR3 consists of 18 amino acids. Here the CDR3 DNA is all that survives: 54 bases in frame from base 1. The junction carries 16 bases between V and J, which are trimmed by 0 bases and 4 bases respectively. Moderately to severely active disease, a Clinical Activity Score of at least 3, a NOSPECS grade of at least 4, and a duration under 3 months were present in ophthalmopathy patients. Any patient with an uncontrolled infection, another autoimmune disease, pregnancy or lactation was excluded. Diagnoses were established on the basis of clinical symptoms, serum thyroxine and TRAb, thyroid ultrasound, and orbital computed tomography. Ficoll-Paque density gradient centrifugation was used to isolate PBMCs from around 10 ml of fresh peripheral blood. Trizol reagent was used to extract total RNA, and RNA quality was then checked on an Agilent 2100 Bioanalyzer.

The source of the sample is a study of T cells in Graves' hyperthyroidism and ophthalmopathy (dated by TCRdb to between 2019 and 2020). Context from the whole study: Peripheral blood was sampled at the time of initial diagnosis, prior to any treatment. TCR Vbeta CDR3 sequencing of 130 to 150 peripheral blood samples (roughly 41 ophthalmopathy, around 80 hyperthyroidism and approximately 17 progressor patients) is reported in the paper. In several Graves' hyperthyroidism patients, the study also compared T-cell repertoires from thyroid tissue with T-cell repertoires from blood. A discovery cohort of approximately 100 patients, 43 with Graves' ophthalmopathy and 57 with stable Graves' hyperthyroidism, was used to find distinguishing TCR V-J signatures. After sampling, hyperthyroidism patients received methimazole starting at 30 mg daily, and ophthalmopathy patients received high-dose intravenous methylprednisolone. Prospective prediction of ophthalmopathy was tested in an independent validation cohort consisting of fewer than 20 hyperthyroidism patients and 15 or so patients who later progressed to ophthalmopathy. The roughly 99 discovery patients were divided at random into training and test sets in a 7:3 ratio. What the authors observed across the whole study: Blood samples also contained most of the expanded thyroid clonotypes (frequency above 0.001), which suggests that blood repertoires may reflect thyroid immune responses. Sample size was not statistically predetermined, and blinding of investigators to group allocation was not performed. Ophthalmopathy was separated from stable hyperthyroidism by a 13 V-J signature model, with approximately 90% sensitivity and 81% to 82% specificity obtained in cross-validation and 80%/75% obtained in testing. In validation, the model predicted progression to ophthalmopathy with over 60% sensitivity and roughly 75% specificity, a median of around 6.6 months before onset.

TCR beta CDR3 regions were amplified from RNA transcripts. The TCR CDR3 was subjected to a first round of RT-PCR using the HTBI primer set and the Qiagen OneStep RT-PCR kit. A second multiplex PCR round built the libraries, followed by size selection and purification. Sequencing of the libraries was done on an Illumina HiSeq2000 using paired-end 100 bp reads. In the source study's methods: SOAPnuke was used to process the raw data, throwing out any read that contained adapters or uncalled bases, had a mean Phred below 15, or lacked an exact constant-primer or identifier match. High-quality paired reads were merged with COPE v1.2.5, and unique nucleotide sequences were defined as clonotypes. MiTCR v1.1 was used to align the clonotypes against IMGT TRBV, TRBD and TRBJ reference segments. Only V-J combinations with frequency above 0.0001, covering approximately 99% of repertoires, were analysed. The TCS score was defined as the ratio of F50 (clonal expansion) to E x V (chaos), calculated using BLOSUM62-based TCRdist between CDR3 peptides within each V-J. Welch's t-statistics and random forest reduced around 520 V-J features to some 14, which were used in a naive Bayes classifier (R e1071). TCRdb applied fastp at Q25 and MiXCR to the public reads, then kept only in-frame beta chains. Entries that share a CDR3 protein sequence are merged under the most common genes and DNA. Here the V and J calls rest on TCRdb's processing, not on the authors' analysis. For this sample there are 500,000 or so distinct CDR3 sequences; roughly a sixth appear just once. Over 25% of the sample belongs to the ten largest clones.

The sequence joins TRBV4-1 to TRBJ2-6, with no reliable assignment of the D segment. Sequencing input: blood. The sequence was obtained from a woman aged 25 to 45 with Graves' ophthalmopathy. The DNA sequence follows: TGCGCCAGCAGCCAAGATTCCGGTAGAAGGTCCGGGGCCAACGTCCTGACTTTC. This yields the protein CASSQDSGRRSGANVLTF.